These 12 T cell receptor beta chains were all obtained from the same sample, sequenced in a study of cytomegalovirus exposure and HLA in healthy donors. The PCR ran on 60 Vbeta and 13 Jbeta primers. The repertoire was sequenced with immunoSEQ multiplex PCR; TCRdb's copy has only in-frame clones and lacks some. The profile shows under 150,000 clones, 80% to 85% of them singletons. Sequencing was carried out using PBMCs. The source is a woman aged 45 to 65 in good health and CMV-seropositive.

This clone turned up a few times. The CDR3 reads CASSFPGNRGGGEQYF. The CDR3, as DNA: TGCGCCAGCAGCTTTCCCGGAAACCGAGGGGGAGGGGAGCAGTACTTC. The gene calls are TRBV5-1 and TRBJ2-7; possibly TRBD2 for D (7 bases). The CDR3 is 16 residues long. The germline V and J ends were trimmed by 2 bases and 7 bases, with 22 bases remaining between them. Germline lookup yields CDR1 SGHRS and CDR2 YFSETQ.

The V call is TRBV2, the J call TRBJ2-1; unclear D gene. V was shortened by 4 bases and J by 12 bases, with 10 bases between the two germline ends. The germline CDR1 and CDR2 sequences are SNHLY and FYNNEI. The CDR3 consists of 11 residues. In DNA form, the CDR3 reads TGTGCCAGCAGTGTTATCCGAGGGCAGTTCTTC. Translation: CASSVIRGQFF.

The chain combines TRBV30 with TRBJ1-5; possible D gene TRBD1, 6 bases. The V gene's germline CDR1 is GTSNPN and CDR2 SVGIG (reference sequence). Deletions cut 2 bases from V and 3 bases from J, with 8 bases between. The CDR3 is made up of 13 amino acids. This chain's CDR3 is CAWSRQDNQPQHF. The CDR3 region has the DNA TGTGCCTGGAGTCGACAGGACAATCAGCCCCAGCATTTT. The full variable domain, with the rest looked up from reference TRBV30 and TRBJ1-5, is SQTIHQWPATLVQPVGSPLSLECTVEGTSNPNLYWYRQAAGRGLQLLFYSVGIGQISSEVPQNLSASRPQDRQFILSSKKLLLSDSGFYLCAWSRQDNQPQHFGDGTRLSIL.

The gene calls are TRBV5-6 and TRBJ1-5, with 7 bases fitting TRBD1. V was clipped by 4 bases and J by 3 bases; unmatched bases: 7. The CDR3 extends over 15 amino acids. Per the germline V gene, CDR1 is SGHDT and CDR2 is YYEEEE. CDR3 bases: TGTGCCAGCAGCAAATTCGACAGGGCCAATCAGCCCCAGCATTTT. Its protein is CASSKFDRANQPQHF.

This chain joins TRBV7-9 and TRBJ2-5; 12 positions agree with TRBD2. Germline CDR1 SEHNR, CDR2 FQNEAQ (reference sequence). This CDR3 is 15 amino acids long. Germline trimming cut 3 bases from V and 5 bases from J; bases unmatched to any gene: 4. CDR3 protein: CASSFPLAGGETQYF. The CDR3 DNA reads as TGTGCCAGCAGCTTCCCCCTAGCGGGGGGGGAGACCCAGTACTTC.

This clone came up once. At one end, the junction sequence differs from germline, possibly due to a read error. V is TRBV30 and J is TRBJ2-6; possibly TRBD1 for D (6 bases). The CDR3 runs 15 residues. Per the germline V gene, CDR1 is GTSNPN and CDR2 is SVGIG (reference sequence). The CDR3 spells CAWSVMGAGANALTF. DNA for the CDR3: TGTGCCTGGAGTGTAATGGGGGCTGGGGCCAACGCCCTGACTTTC. Full variable domain (remainder filled in from reference TRBV30 and TRBJ2-6): SQTIHQWPATLVQPVGSPLSLECTVEGTSNPNLYWYRQAAGRGLQLLFYSVGIGQISSEVPQNLSASRPQDRQFILSSKKLLLSDSGFYLCAWSVMGAGANALTFGAGSRLTVL.

J is TRBJ1-5 and V is TRBV19; no definite D call. V gave up 4 bases and J gave up 6 bases, with 13 bases separating them. CDR1 and CDR2 (germline): LNHDA, SQIVND (reference sequence). CDR3 length equals 14 residues. CDR3 nucleotides: TGTGCCAGTAGTACCGACCTTAGCGCTCAGCCCCAGCATTTT. It is translated as CASSTDLSAQPQHF.

This clone appeared a few times. The genes are TRBV5-5 and TRBJ2-5; 7 positions agree with TRBD1. The J segment lost 1 base and the V segment lost 4 bases, leaving 1 base of the junction unmatched. The CDR3 is 13 amino acids. Germline V gives CDR1 SGHKS, CDR2 YYEKEE (reference sequence). CDR3 sequence reads: CASSGTAQETQYF. As DNA, the CDR3 is TGTGCCAGCAGCGGGACAGCCCAAGAGACCCAGTACTTC.

The chain joins TRBV19 to TRBJ1-5, with D perhaps TRBD1 (6 bases). The CDR3 consists of 15 residues. Germline CDR1 and CDR2: LNHDA and SQIVND (reference sequence). V lost 6 bases, J lost 4 bases, and 16 bases lay in between. The DNA for the CDR3 is TGTGCCAGTAGACAGATTCACCAGGGGAATCAGCCCCAGCATTTT. Encoded protein: CASRQIHQGNQPQHF.

Only a few counts were recorded for this clone. The rearrangement uses TRBV30 and TRBJ1-6; tentative D call: TRBD1 (6 bases). The germline V and J ends were trimmed by 7 bases and 5 bases, with 12 bases remaining between them. Germline V gene data show CDR1 as GTSNPN and CDR2 as SVGIG (reference sequence). The CDR3 consists of 13 residues. As DNA, the CDR3 is TGTGCCTCCACAGGGTTCGATAATTCACCCCTCCACTTT. Residues: CASTGFDNSPLHF.

J is TRBJ2-1 and V is TRBV11-1; D possibly corresponds to TRBD2 (6 bases). With 3 bases removed from V and 12 bases from J, the gap between germline ends came to 12 bases. CDR3 size: 12 residues. The germline V gene has CDR1 SGHAT and CDR2 FQDESV (reference sequence). This CDR3 reads CASSLGEARQFF. CDR3 nucleotide sequence: TGTGCCAGCAGCTTGGGGGAGGCGAGGCAGTTCTTC.

As to this clone: Germline and junction disagree at one end, which may indicate a read error. The chain links TRBV7-9 to TRBJ2-3, with 9 bases matching TRBD2. The CDR3 covers 16 residues. Germline-derived CDR1 and CDR2 are SEHNR and FQNEAQ (reference sequence). CDR3 residues: CASRLGTSGSTDTQYF. The DNA of the CDR3 is TGTGCCAGCAGGTTAGGTACTAGCGGGAGCACAGATACGCAGTATTTT.